This is a list of T cell receptor beta chains from one sample in a study of shared clonotypes between healthy human individuals. TCRdb keeps only in-frame clones here, not all; method: immunoSEQ multiplex PCR. Of roughly 2.5 million clones in the sample, around 90% were seen once. Sample: naive CD4+ T cells sorted from blood. All receptors come from a man aged 18 to 29 in good health. Each CDR3 is given with its conserved first and last residue. The order of the fields is clone size, J gene, D gene, V gene, CDR3 protein, CDR3 DNA. A D gene is named only where the DNA matches it firmly. Not every row has a clone size; where given, it reads once, few, many or a size class.

clone size: once; J gene: TRBJ2-7; D gene: .; V gene: TRBV5-5; CDR3 protein: CASSWLQGYEQYF; CDR3 DNA: TGTGCCAGCAGCTGGCTACAGGGTTACGAGCAGTACTTC
clone size: .; J gene: TRBJ2-2; D gene: TRBD2; V gene: TRBV5-1; CDR3 protein: CASSLTSGSYTGELFF; CDR3 DNA: TGCGCCAGCAGCTTGACTAGCGGGAGTTACACCGGGGAGCTGTTTTTT
clone size: .; J gene: TRBJ1-1; D gene: .; V gene: TRBV21-1; CDR3 protein: CASSKAYSSTGDTEAFF; CDR3 DNA: TGTGCCAGCAGCAAAGCATACTCTTCCACAGGGGACACTGAAGCTTTCTTT
clone size: few; J gene: TRBJ1-1; D gene: .; V gene: TRBV28; CDR3 protein: CASSFRPPEAFF; CDR3 DNA: TGTGCCAGCAGTTTCAGGCCCCCTGAAGCTTTCTTT
clone size: .; J gene: TRBJ2-3; D gene: .; V gene: TRBV11-2; CDR3 protein: CASSLGLDTQYF; CDR3 DNA: TGTGCCAGCAGCTTAGGACTAGATACGCAGTATTTT
clone size: .; J gene: TRBJ2-7; D gene: .; V gene: TRBV10-3; CDR3 protein: CAISAGVGLDKSYEQYF; CDR3 DNA: TGTGCCATCAGTGCGGGGGTGGGCCTAGATAAGTCCTACGAGCAGTACTTC
clone size: .; J gene: TRBJ1-1; D gene: TRBD1; V gene: TRBV4-3; CDR3 protein: CASSQDPSTGVGTEAFF; CDR3 DNA: TGCGCCAGCAGCCAAGACCCCTCAACAGGGGTGGGGACTGAAGCTTTCTTT
clone size: .; J gene: TRBJ2-1; D gene: .; V gene: TRBV2; CDR3 protein: CASSEAGDHPGSNEQFF; CDR3 DNA: TGTGCCAGCAGTGAAGCAGGCGACCATCCCGGGTCCAATGAGCAGTTCTTC
clone size: .; J gene: TRBJ2-7; D gene: TRBD1; V gene: TRBV5-5; CDR3 protein: CASSSTGSETKQYF; CDR3 DNA: TGTGCCAGCAGCTCGACAGGGTCCGAGACGAAGCAGTACTTC
clone size: .; J gene: TRBJ2-3; D gene: TRBD2; V gene: TRBV5-8; CDR3 protein: CASKRVWTSGGSTDTQYF; CDR3 DNA: TGTGCCAGCAAGAGGGTATGGACTAGCGGGGGGAGCACAGATACGCAGTATTTT
clone size: .; J gene: TRBJ1-1; D gene: TRBD1; V gene: TRBV7-2; CDR3 protein: CASSLGGQGVSRAFF; CDR3 DNA: TGTGCCAGCAGCTTAGGAGGACAGGGGGTTTCTCGAGCTTTCTTT
clone size: few; J gene: TRBJ2-7; D gene: .; V gene: TRBV28; CDR3 protein: CASLRGNSYEQYF; CDR3 DNA: TGTGCCAGCCTACGGGGGAACTCCTACGAGCAGTACTTC
clone size: .; J gene: TRBJ1-2; D gene: .; V gene: TRBV5-6; CDR3 protein: CASSPGGRSYTF; CDR3 DNA: TGTGCCAGCAGCCCGGGAGGGCGGAGCTACACCTTC
clone size: .; J gene: TRBJ2-1; D gene: .; V gene: TRBV6-5; CDR3 protein: CASTRVRGQNEQFF; CDR3 DNA: TGTGCCAGCACCCGAGTTAGAGGGCAGAATGAGCAGTTCTTC
clone size: once; J gene: TRBJ2-3; D gene: .; V gene: TRBV14; CDR3 protein: CASSQEWNTQYF; CDR3 DNA: TGTGCCAGCAGCCAAGAATGGAATACGCAGTATTTT
clone size: .; J gene: TRBJ2-7; D gene: .; V gene: TRBV2; CDR3 protein: CASSVQSVSYEQYF; CDR3 DNA: TGTGCCAGCAGTGTACAGTCAGTCTCCTACGAGCAGTACTTC
clone size: .; J gene: TRBJ2-5; D gene: .; V gene: TRBV18; CDR3 protein: CASSPKRQFQETQYF; CDR3 DNA: TGTGCCAGCTCACCTAAACGCCAGTTTCAAGAGACCCAGTACTTC
clone size: .; J gene: TRBJ1-1; D gene: .; V gene: TRBV5-1; CDR3 protein: CASSHGPGGNTEAFF; CDR3 DNA: TGCGCCAGCAGCCACGGGCCTGGTGGGAACACTGAAGCTTTCTTT
clone size: .; J gene: TRBJ1-1; D gene: .; V gene: TRBV19; CDR3 protein: CASSIDGSNTEAFF; CDR3 DNA: TGTGCCAGTAGTATAGATGGTTCGAACACTGAAGCTTTCTTT
clone size: .; J gene: TRBJ2-7; D gene: TRBD2; V gene: TRBV5-1; CDR3 protein: CASSQLAGGSGEQYF; CDR3 DNA: TGCGCCAGCAGCCAACTAGCGGGGGGATCGGGCGAGCAGTACTTC
clone size: .; J gene: TRBJ2-2; D gene: .; V gene: TRBV9; CDR3 protein: CASSPRLGGSNTGELFF; CDR3 DNA: TGTGCCAGCAGCCCTCGGCTCGGGGGCTCTAACACCGGGGAGCTGTTTTTT
clone size: .; J gene: TRBJ2-5; D gene: TRBD2; V gene: TRBV11-2; CDR3 protein: CASSLFGLVPETQYF; CDR3 DNA: TGTGCCAGCAGCTTATTCGGACTAGTCCCAGAGACCCAGTACTTC
clone size: .; J gene: TRBJ1-6; D gene: TRBD1; V gene: TRBV7-3; CDR3 protein: CASSQGTGANSPLHF; CDR3 DNA: TGTGCCAGCTCCCAGGGGACAGGGGCCAACTCACCCCTCCACTTT
clone size: .; J gene: TRBJ2-1; D gene: TRBD2; V gene: TRBV7-9; CDR3 protein: CASSRMGQREDNEQFF; CDR3 DNA: TGTGCCAGCAGCCGTATGGGCCAGCGGGAGGACAATGAGCAGTTCTTC
clone size: .; J gene: TRBJ1-5; D gene: .; V gene: TRBV5-6; CDR3 protein: CASSLAGASNQPQHF; CDR3 DNA: TGTGCCAGCAGCTTGGCGGGAGCTAGCAATCAGCCCCAGCATTTT
clone size: .; J gene: TRBJ2-1; D gene: .; V gene: TRBV5-1; CDR3 protein: CASSLGGSAEQFF; CDR3 DNA: TGCGCCAGCAGCTTGGGGGGATCGGCTGAGCAGTTCTTC
clone size: .; J gene: TRBJ2-3; D gene: .; V gene: TRBV5-6; CDR3 protein: CASSYSRVRNTDTQYF; CDR3 DNA: TGTGCCAGCAGCTATTCCAGGGTCCGGAACACAGATACGCAGTATTTT
clone size: .; J gene: TRBJ2-7; D gene: .; V gene: TRBV5-1; CDR3 protein: CASSQTSSYEQYF; CDR3 DNA: TGCGCCAGCAGCCAAACTTCCTCCTACGAGCAGTACTTC
clone size: .; J gene: TRBJ2-2; D gene: TRBD1; V gene: TRBV18; CDR3 protein: CASSPQKGQGFRELFF; CDR3 DNA: TGTGCCAGCTCCCCCCAGAAGGGACAGGGATTCCGGGAGCTGTTTTTT
clone size: once; J gene: TRBJ1-4; D gene: TRBD1; V gene: TRBV5-1; CDR3 protein: CASSLRTGTNEKLFF; CDR3 DNA: TGCGCCAGCAGCCTCCGGACAGGGACTAATGAAAAACTGTTTTTT
clone size: .; J gene: TRBJ1-6; D gene: .; V gene: TRBV9; CDR3 protein: CASSPGQNSPLHF; CDR3 DNA: TGTGCCAGCAGCCCAGGACAGAATTCACCCCTCCACTTT
clone size: .; J gene: TRBJ2-1; D gene: TRBD2; V gene: TRBV7-9; CDR3 protein: CATGRRTSGGLYNEQFF; CDR3 DNA: TGTGCCACCGGCCGAAGGACTAGCGGGGGCCTCTACAATGAGCAGTTCTTC
clone size: .; J gene: TRBJ1-5; D gene: TRBD1; V gene: TRBV5-4; CDR3 protein: CASSSGTGDYQPQHF; CDR3 DNA: TGTGCCAGCAGCTCTGGGACAGGGGATTATCAGCCCCAGCATTTT
clone size: once; J gene: TRBJ2-7; D gene: TRBD1; V gene: TRBV4-1; CDR3 protein: CASSPRTGVSYEQYF; CDR3 DNA: TGCGCCAGCAGCCCTCGGACAGGGGTATCCTACGAGCAGTACTTC
clone size: once; J gene: TRBJ2-3; D gene: .; V gene: TRBV9; CDR3 protein: CASSVGARNTDTQYF; CDR3 DNA: TGTGCCAGCAGCGTAGGAGCACGTAACACAGATACGCAGTATTTT
clone size: .; J gene: TRBJ2-4; D gene: .; V gene: TRBV6-5; CDR3 protein: CASSPLQLAKNIQYF; CDR3 DNA: TGTGCCAGCAGCCCTCTACAGTTAGCCAAAAACATTCAGTACTTC
clone size: .; J gene: TRBJ2-3; D gene: .; V gene: TRBV2; CDR3 protein: CASSELMPADTQYF; CDR3 DNA: TGTGCCAGCAGTGAATTGATGCCCGCAGATACGCAGTATTTT
clone size: once; J gene: TRBJ1-6; D gene: .; V gene: TRBV19; CDR3 protein: CASTRGRLQGGNSPLHF; CDR3 DNA: TGTGCCAGTACTAGGGGACGACTACAGGGAGGCAATTCACCCCTCCACTTT
clone size: .; J gene: TRBJ2-1; D gene: TRBD2; V gene: TRBV19; CDR3 protein: CASSGTSGGSSYNEQFF; CDR3 DNA: TGTGCCAGTAGTGGAACTAGCGGGGGGAGCTCCTACAATGAGCAGTTCTTC
clone size: once; J gene: TRBJ2-1; D gene: .; V gene: TRBV14; CDR3 protein: CASSQLTSEQFF; CDR3 DNA: TGTGCCAGCAGCCAGTTGACTTCTGAGCAGTTCTTC
clone size: .; J gene: TRBJ2-1; D gene: .; V gene: TRBV19; CDR3 protein: CASKLADNEQFF; CDR3 DNA: TGTGCCAGTAAGTTAGCGGACAATGAGCAGTTCTTC
clone size: .; J gene: TRBJ1-4; D gene: TRBD1; V gene: TRBV5-6; CDR3 protein: CASSPWGTGREKLFF; CDR3 DNA: TGTGCCAGCAGCCCGTGGGGGACAGGGAGAGAAAAACTGTTTTTT
clone size: .; J gene: TRBJ2-3; D gene: TRBD1; V gene: TRBV4-3; CDR3 protein: CASSQGTGVADTQYF; CDR3 DNA: TGCGCCAGCAGCCAAGGGACAGGGGTGGCAGATACGCAGTATTTT